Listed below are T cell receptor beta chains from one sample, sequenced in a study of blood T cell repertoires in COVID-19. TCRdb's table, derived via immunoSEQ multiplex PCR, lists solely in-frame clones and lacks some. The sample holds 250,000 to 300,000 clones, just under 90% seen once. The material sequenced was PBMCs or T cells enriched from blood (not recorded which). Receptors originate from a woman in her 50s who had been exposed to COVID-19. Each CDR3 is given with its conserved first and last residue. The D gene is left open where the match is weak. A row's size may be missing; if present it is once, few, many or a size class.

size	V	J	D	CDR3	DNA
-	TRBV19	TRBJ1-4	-	CASRGAATNEKLFF	TGTGCCAGTAGAGGGGCTGCAACTAATGAAAAACTGTTTTTT
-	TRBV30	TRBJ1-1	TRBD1	CAWRPRTGGQTEAFF	TGTGCCTGGAGGCCCCGGACAGGGGGACAGACTGAAGCTTTCTTT
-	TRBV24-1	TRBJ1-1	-	CATSVSEKGRTEAFF	TGTGCCACCAGTGTTTCGGAAAAAGGGAGAACTGAAGCTTTCTTT
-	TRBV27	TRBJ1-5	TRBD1	CASVQWGDRGLRNQPQHF	TGTGCCAGCGTTCAGTGGGGGGACAGGGGTTTACGAAATCAGCCCCAGCATTTT
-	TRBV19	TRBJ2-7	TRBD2	CASSILAGGRYEQYF	TGTGCCAGTAGTATACTAGCGGGGGGCCGCTACGAGCAGTACTTC
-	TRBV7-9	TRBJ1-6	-	CASSLRGNNSPLHF	TGTGCCAGCAGCTTACGGGGGAATAATTCACCCCTCCACTTT
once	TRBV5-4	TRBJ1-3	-	CASSLVGANPNTIYF	TGTGCCAGCAGCTTGGTGGGGGCGAACCCAAACACCATATATTTT
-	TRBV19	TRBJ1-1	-	CASSIAGGNTEAFF	TGTGCCAGTAGTATTGCGGGGGGGAACACTGAAGCTTTCTTT
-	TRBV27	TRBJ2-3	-	CASSLRPGSTDTQYF	TGTGCCAGCAGTCTAAGGCCGGGATCCACAGATACGCAGTATTTT
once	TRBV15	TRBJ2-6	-	CATSRDRTGANVLTF	TGTGCCACCAGCAGAGACAGGACAGGGGCCAACGTCCTGACTTTC
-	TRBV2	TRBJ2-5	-	CASGERIGETQYF	TGTGCCAGCGGGGAGAGGATTGGGGAGACCCAGTACTTC
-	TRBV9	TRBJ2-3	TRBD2	CASSVDSSGGTTGSTDTQYF	TGTGCCAGCAGCGTAGATTCTAGCGGGGGGACCACCGGGAGCACAGATACGCAGTATTTT
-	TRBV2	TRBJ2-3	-	CASSFMGLGTDTQYF	TGTGCCAGCAGCTTCATGGGGCTCGGCACAGATACGCAGTATTTT
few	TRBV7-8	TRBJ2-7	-	CASSLLRGEQYF	TGTGCCAGCAGCTTATTGCGGGGCGAGCAGTACTTC
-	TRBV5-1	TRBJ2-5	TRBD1	CASSPVKTGGFETQYF	TGCGCCAGCAGCCCCGTAAAAACAGGGGGCTTTGAGACCCAGTACTTC
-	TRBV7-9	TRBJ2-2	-	CASSLLRTTNTGELFF	TGTGCCAGCAGCTTGTTACGGACAACGAACACCGGGGAGCTGTTTTTT
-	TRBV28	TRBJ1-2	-	CASSASLWDTTSFGVNGYTF	TGTGCCAGCAGTGCCTCGTTATGGGACACGACCTCATTCGGAGTCAATGGCTACACCTTC
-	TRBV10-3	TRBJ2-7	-	CAISDGQVSTYEQYF	TGTGCCATCAGTGATGGGCAGGTCTCAACCTACGAGCAGTACTTC
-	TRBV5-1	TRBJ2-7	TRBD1	CASSPSPGQVSYEQYF	TGCGCCAGCTCCCCAAGCCCGGGACAGGTCTCCTACGAGCAGTACTTC
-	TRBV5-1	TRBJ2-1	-	CASSLDSNEQFF	TGCGCCAGCAGCTTGGACAGCAATGAGCAGTTCTTC
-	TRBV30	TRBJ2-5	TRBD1	CAWSSPGQGLGGETQYF	TGTGCCTGGAGCTCACCGGGACAGGGCCTGGGGGGGGAGACCCAGTACTTC
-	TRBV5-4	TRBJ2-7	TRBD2	CASSFAGEAYEQYF	TGTGCCAGCAGCTTTGCGGGGGAAGCCTACGAGCAGTACTTC
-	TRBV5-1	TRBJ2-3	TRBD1	CASSLAGTGAIRPITSTDTQYF	TGCGCCAGCAGCTTGGCCGGGACAGGGGCGATCAGACCCATCACTAGCACAGATACGCAGTATTTT
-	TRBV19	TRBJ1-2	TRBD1	CASSISRQGLTNYGYTF	TGTGCCAGTAGTATTTCGAGACAGGGACTTACTAACTATGGCTACACCTTC
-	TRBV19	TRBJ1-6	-	CASSTRASPLHF	TGTGCCAGTAGTACGAGGGCTTCACCCCTCCACTTT
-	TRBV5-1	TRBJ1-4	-	CASSQDTGMGKLFF	TGCGCCAGCAGCCAGGACACGGGTATGGGAAAACTGTTTTTT
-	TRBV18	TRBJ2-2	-	CASSPSQNTGELFF	TGTGCCAGCTCACCATCACAGAACACCGGGGAGCTGTTTTTT
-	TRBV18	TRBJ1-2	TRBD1	CASSRGPGQIYGYTF	TGTGCCAGCTCACGGGGACCGGGACAGATCTATGGCTACACCTTC
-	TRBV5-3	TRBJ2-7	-	CARSQPSLREQYF	TGTGCCAGAAGCCAACCGTCTTTGCGCGAGCAGTACTTC
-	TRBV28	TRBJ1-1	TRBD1	CASSPPSGTENTEAFF	TGTGCCAGCAGTCCACCCTCCGGGACAGAGAACACTGAAGCTTTCTTT
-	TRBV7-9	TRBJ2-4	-	CASSRQGPLNIQYF	TGTGCCAGCAGCCGTCAGGGCCCCCTAAACATTCAGTACTTC
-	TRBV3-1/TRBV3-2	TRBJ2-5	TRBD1	CASTRSRDRGRETQYF	TGTGCCAGCACTAGATCCCGGGACAGGGGACGAGAGACCCAGTACTTC
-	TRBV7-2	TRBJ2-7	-	CASSPQVGVNSYEQYF	TGTGCCAGCAGCCCTCAAGTAGGGGTTAACTCCTACGAGCAGTACTTC
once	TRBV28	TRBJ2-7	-	CASKVGSEQYF	TGTGCCAGCAAGGTGGGCAGCGAGCAGTACTTC
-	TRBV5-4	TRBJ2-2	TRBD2	CASSPGLAGVTGELFF	TGTGCCAGCAGCCCTGGACTAGCGGGGGTAACCGGGGAGCTGTTTTTT
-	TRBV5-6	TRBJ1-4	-	CASSLHRVLGTNEKLFF	TGTGCCAGCAGCTTACACAGGGTTCTGGGTACTAATGAAAAACTGTTTTTT
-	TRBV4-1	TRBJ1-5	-	CASSQDLGGGNQPQHF	TGCGCCAGCAGCCAAGATCTGGGGGGAGGGAATCAGCCCCAGCATTTT
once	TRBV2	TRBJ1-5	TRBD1	CASSPGQGEQPQHF	TGTGCCAGCAGTCCGGGACAGGGGGAACAGCCCCAGCATTTT
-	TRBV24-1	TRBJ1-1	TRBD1	CATSGGTENTEAFF	TGTGCCACCAGTGGTGGGACAGAGAACACTGAAGCTTTCTTT
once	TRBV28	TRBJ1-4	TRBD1	CASSSTGGIGEKLFF	TGTGCCAGCAGTTCGACAGGGGGCATTGGTGAAAAACTGTTTTTT
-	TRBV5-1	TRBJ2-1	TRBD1	CASSPGTDHNEQFF	TGCGCCAGCAGCCCCGGGACAGACCACAATGAGCAGTTCTTC
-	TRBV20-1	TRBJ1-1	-	CSASQVRLNTEAFF	TGCAGTGCTAGTCAGGTCCGTCTGAACACTGAAGCTTTCTTT
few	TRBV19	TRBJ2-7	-	CASSTPIRGASSYEQYF	TGTGCCAGTAGTACCCCCATTCGTGGGGCAAGCTCCTACGAGCAGTACTTC
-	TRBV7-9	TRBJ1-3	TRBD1	CASSPTGGLGNTIYF	TGTGCCAGCAGCCCCACAGGGGGATTAGGAAACACCATATATTTT
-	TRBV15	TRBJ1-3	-	CATSRTRGFGNTIYF	TGTGCCACCAGCAGAACGAGGGGGTTTGGAAACACCATATATTTT
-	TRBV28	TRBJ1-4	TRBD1	CASRWDSLNEKLFF	TGTGCCAGCAGATGGGACAGCCTAAATGAAAAACTGTTTTTT
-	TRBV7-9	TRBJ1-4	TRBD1	CASSRRPGQGGEKLFF	TGTGCCAGCAGTAGACGACCGGGACAGGGGGGAGAAAAACTGTTTTTT
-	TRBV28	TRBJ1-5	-	CASSTRTPNQPQHF	TGTGCCAGCAGCACAAGGACACCTAATCAGCCCCAGCATTTT
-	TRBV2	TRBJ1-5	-	CASSQGWSNQPQHF	TGTGCCAGCAGTCAGGGTTGGAGCAATCAGCCCCAGCATTTT
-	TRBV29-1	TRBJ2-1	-	CSVGAGANKQFF	TGCAGCGTTGGGGCAGGCGCGAATAAGCAGTTCTTC
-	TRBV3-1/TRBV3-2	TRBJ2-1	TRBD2	CASSQGLAAYNEQFF	TGTGCCAGCAGCCAAGGACTAGCAGCTTACAATGAGCAGTTCTTC
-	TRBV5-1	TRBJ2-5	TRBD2	CASSPGLAGQETQYF	TGCGCCAGCAGCCCGGGACTAGCGGGGCAAGAGACCCAGTACTTC
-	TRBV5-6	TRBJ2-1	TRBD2	CASSRGGANEQFF	TGTGCCAGCAGCCGCGGGGGGGCCAATGAGCAGTTCTTC
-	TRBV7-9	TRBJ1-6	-	CASSLDAGNSPLHF	TGTGCCAGCAGCTTAGATGCGGGCAATTCACCCCTCCACTTT
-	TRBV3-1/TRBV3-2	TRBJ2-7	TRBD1	CASSPPPQGVRSYEQYF	TGTGCCAGCAGCCCACCTCCTCAGGGGGTACGATCCTACGAGCAGTACTTC
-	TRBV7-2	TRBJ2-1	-	CASSLTGTDYNEQFF	TGTGCCAGCAGCTTAACAGGGACGGACTACAATGAGCAGTTCTTC
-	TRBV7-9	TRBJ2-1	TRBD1	CASSLGTDYNEQFF	TGTGCCAGCAGCCTAGGGACAGACTACAATGAGCAGTTCTTC
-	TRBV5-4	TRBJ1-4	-	CASSVVSGEKLFF	TGTGCCAGCAGCGTTGTCTCGGGGGAAAAACTGTTTTTT